A selection of T cell receptor beta chains follows, all from one sample in a study of CD8+ T cells in alopecia areata. Here immunoSEQ multiplex PCR was the method, and the copy in TCRdb shows in-frame clones only, minus some. This table holds about 200,000 clones, around two fifths found once. Sequencing was performed on CD4+ T cells sorted from blood, taken between weeks 30 and 35, from a patient treated with tofacitinib. These receptors were obtained from a human donor with alopecia areata. Both conserved end residues are part of each CDR3. A D gene is named only where the DNA matches it firmly. Some rows have no size entry. The others give once, few or many, or a class for an expanded clone.

D,size,J,V,length,CDR3,DNA
NA,NA,TRBJ2-3,TRBV4-1,15,CASSQRQWVTDTQYF,TGCGCCAGCAGCCAACGTCAGTGGGTCACAGATACGCAGTATTTT
NA,NA,TRBJ1-2,TRBV7-9,13,CASSLIKPYGYTF,TGTGCCAGCAGCTTAATAAAGCCCTATGGCTACACCTTC
NA,NA,TRBJ2-3,TRBV23-1,16,CASSLARGRRTDTQYF,TGCGCCAGCAGTCTGGCGCGGGGGCGTCGCACAGATACGCAGTATTTT
NA,NA,TRBJ2-5,TRBV18,14,CASSPPGSQETQYF,TGTGCCAGCTCACCGCCAGGGTCGCAAGAGACCCAGTACTTC
NA,many,TRBJ2-1,TRBV7-2,14,CASSSWTPWHEQFF,TGTGCCAGCAGCTCCTGGACTCCCTGGCATGAGCAGTTCTTC
NA,NA,TRBJ1-4,TRBV30,12,CAWNRLNEKLFF,TGTGCCTGGAATCGGCTGAATGAAAAACTGTTTTTT
NA,NA,TRBJ1-1,TRBV6-1,14,CASSDGHRNTEAFF,TGTGCCAGCAGTGATGGACACCGGAACACTGAAGCTTTCTTT
TRBD1,few,TRBJ2-6,TRBV29-1,16,CSVEQGAGPGANVLTF,TGCAGCGTTGAACAGGGGGCTGGGCCTGGGGCCAACGTCCTGACTTTC
NA,few,TRBJ1-6,TRBV25-1,13,CASSELGDSPLHF,TGTGCCAGCAGTGAATTGGGGGATTCACCCCTCCACTTT
NA,NA,TRBJ2-4,TRBV30,14,CAWSLRLAKNIQYF,TGTGCCTGGAGCCTCAGGCTAGCCAAAAACATTCAGTACTTC
NA,NA,TRBJ2-3,TRBV14,12,CASSQDFGTQYF,TGTGCCAGCAGCCAAGACTTTGGTACGCAGTATTTT
NA,few,TRBJ1-2,TRBV4-1,11,CASSTGYGYTF,TGCGCCAGCAGTACTGGGTACGGCTACACCTTC
NA,few,TRBJ2-3,TRBV9,20,CASSGSDTVRGRTSWNTQYF,TGTGCCAGCAGCGGCTCAGACACCGTGAGGGGACGAACCTCCTGGAATACGCAGTATTTT
TRBD2,many,TRBJ2-2,TRBV7-7,15,CASSFSGGPTGELFF,TGTGCCAGCAGCTTTAGCGGGGGCCCCACCGGGGAGCTGTTTTTT
TRBD1,NA,TRBJ1-5,TRBV6-6,14,CASSRTGSNQPQHF,TGTGCCAGCAGTCGGACAGGTAGCAATCAGCCCCAGCATTTT
NA,NA,TRBJ2-7,TRBV7-6,15,CASSLTGLMWDEQYF,TGTGCCAGCAGCTTAACGGGGTTAATGTGGGACGAGCAGTACTTC
NA,NA,TRBJ1-1,TRBV6-1,11,CASSARGEAFF,TGTGCCAGCAGTGCCAGGGGCGAAGCTTTCTTT
NA,NA,TRBJ2-7,TRBV2,13,CAHRFDSNYEQYF,TGTGCCCACCGATTCGATAGCAACTACGAGCAGTACTTC
NA,NA,TRBJ2-3,TRBV5-1,15,CASSLGGMGTDTQYF,TGCGCCAGCAGCTTGGGTGGGATGGGCACAGATACGCAGTATTTT
NA,NA,TRBJ1-1,TRBV5-1,16,CASTLAGPSANTEAFF,TGCGCCAGCACACTTGCAGGACCGTCGGCGAACACTGAAGCTTTCTTT
NA,NA,TRBJ2-5,TRBV27,13,CASSPDFGVAQYF,TGTGCCAGCAGTCCCGACTTTGGGGTGGCCCAGTACTTC
NA,NA,TRBJ2-7,TRBV6-5,13,CASGRDLTGEQYF,TGTGCCAGCGGCCGGGATCTCACCGGCGAGCAGTACTTC
NA,few,TRBJ2-1,TRBV5-6,11,CASSLFGEQFF,TGTGCCAGCAGCTTGTTTGGGGAGCAGTTCTTC
NA,few,TRBJ2-1,TRBV10-3,11,CAITQGGAQFF,TGTGCCATCACCCAGGGGGGGGCGCAGTTCTTC
TRBD2,few,TRBJ2-7,TRBV25-1,16,CASSGTTSGSGYEQYF,TGTGCCAGCAGTGGAACGACTAGCGGGAGTGGGTACGAGCAGTACTTC
TRBD1,NA,TRBJ2-7,TRBV9,16,CASSERAGTGGHEQYF,TGTGCCAGCAGCGAGAGGGCCGGGACAGGGGGCCACGAGCAGTACTTC
TRBD1,few,TRBJ1-2,TRBV18,16,CASSPVLPGQGNGYTF,TGTGCCAGCTCACCGGTCCTACCGGGACAGGGGAATGGCTACACCTTC
NA,many,TRBJ2-3,TRBV5-1,14,CASSPGPSTDTQYF,TGCGCCAGCAGCCCCGGACCCAGCACAGATACGCAGTATTTT
NA,NA,TRBJ2-4,TRBV23-1,15,CASSQRGEAKNIQYF,TGCGCCAGCAGTCAAAGGGGGGAGGCCAAAAACATTCAGTACTTC
TRBD2,few,TRBJ2-1,TRBV4-1,17,CASSQALLAGPYNEQFF,TGCGCCAGCAGCCAAGCTCTCCTAGCGGGACCTTACAATGAGCAGTTCTTC
TRBD1,NA,TRBJ1-2,TRBV30,13,CAWSRQGNYGYTF,TGTGCCTGGAGCCGACAGGGAAACTATGGCTACACCTTC
NA,NA,TRBJ1-1,TRBV18,12,CASSRGDTEAFF,TGTGCCAGCTCACGAGGGGACACTGAAGCTTTCTTT
NA,NA,TRBJ2-2,TRBV6-6,15,CASRGPGINTGELFF,TGTGCCAGCCGGGGACCAGGGATAAACACCGGGGAGCTGTTTTTT
TRBD2,NA,TRBJ2-7,TRBV29-1,11,CSVGGGDEQYF,TGCAGCGTTGGGGGAGGGGACGAGCAGTACTTC
TRBD2,NA,TRBJ2-5,TRBV6-5,16,CASSYGSSGGLETQYF,TGTGCCAGCAGTTACGGATCTAGCGGGGGTTTAGAGACCCAGTACTTC
NA,NA,TRBJ1-3,TRBV30,17,CAWSVKLGKGSGNTIYF,TGTGCCTGGAGTGTAAAGTTGGGGAAGGGCTCTGGAAACACCATATATTTT
NA,NA,TRBJ1-6,TRBV27,16,CASSPQGNLANSPLHF,TGTGCCAGCAGTCCACAGGGAAACCTTGCCAATTCACCCCTCCACTTT
TRBD1,NA,TRBJ1-2,TRBV9,15,CASSPGQGPNYGYTF,TGTGCCAGCAGCCCCGGACAGGGACCTAACTATGGCTACACCTTC
NA,few,TRBJ2-1,TRBV11-3,15,CASSFWLTSYNEQFF,TGTGCCAGCAGCTTTTGGTTGACCTCATACAATGAGCAGTTCTTC
NA,once,TRBJ1-2,TRBV4-2,14,CASSQAQGKGGYTF,TGTGCCAGCAGCCAAGCCCAGGGGAAGGGAGGCTACACCTTC
TRBD2,few,TRBJ2-3,TRBV9,16,CASSPTRGRGRDTQYF,TGTGCCAGCAGCCCGACACGCGGGAGGGGAAGAGATACGCAGTATTTT
TRBD1,NA,TRBJ1-2,TRBV2,16,CASSLGRDRAVYGYTF,TGTGCCAGCTCCCTGGGCCGGGACAGGGCCGTCTATGGCTACACCTTC
NA,NA,TRBJ1-6,TRBV25-1,15,CASGTLDAYNSPLHF,TGTGCCAGCGGGACACTAGATGCCTATAATTCACCCCTCCACTTT
TRBD2,NA,TRBJ2-2,TRBV30,17,CAWSPGTSGSGTGELFF,TGTGCCTGGAGTCCCGGGACTAGCGGGAGCGGGACCGGGGAGCTGTTTTTT
TRBD2,NA,TRBJ2-1,TRBV7-2,15,CASSLAGGAYNEQFF,TGTGCCAGCAGCTTAGCGGGAGGGGCCTACAATGAGCAGTTCTTC
TRBD2,NA,TRBJ2-2,TRBV7-3,15,CASSLEGGRTGELFF,TGTGCCAGCAGCTTAGAGGGAGGGAGGACCGGGGAGCTGTTTTTT
NA,few,TRBJ2-2,TRBV15,12,CATSRADGELFF,TGTGCCACCAGCAGAGCGGACGGGGAGCTGTTTTTT
TRBD2,once,TRBJ2-7,TRBV2,15,CASTKEAGVGHEQYF,TGTGCCAGCACGAAAGAAGCGGGAGTAGGCCACGAGCAGTACTTC
NA,few,TRBJ1-2,TRBV9,15,CASSVGSAATGSSTF,TGTGCCAGCAGCGTAGGTTCGGCAGCCACGGGTTCGTCCACCTTC
TRBD2,NA,TRBJ2-7,TRBV4-1,17,CASSLPSGRAFSYEQYF,TGCGCCAGCAGCCTCCCTAGCGGGAGGGCCTTCTCCTACGAGCAGTACTTC
NA,few,TRBJ1-2,TRBV6-6,16,CASSYSSGQGIYGYTF,TGTGCCAGCAGTTACTCATCCGGTCAAGGGATATATGGCTACACCTTC
TRBD2,many,TRBJ2-3,TRBV18,15,CASSPFREVTDTQYF,TGTGCCAGCTCACCATTTCGGGAGGTGACAGATACGCAGTATTTT
NA,NA,TRBJ2-5,TRBV5-1,14,CASSLFEFGETQYF,TGCGCCAGCAGCTTGTTCGAGTTTGGAGAGACCCAGTACTTC
NA,few,TRBJ2-7,TRBV21-1,12,CASRHFSYEQYF,TGTGCCAGCAGACATTTCTCCTACGAGCAGTACTTC